One and the same sample provided the 5 T cell receptor beta chains below, sequenced in a study of CD8 T cells in ankylosing spondylitis. For these receptors, no antigen is known. TCRdb processed the 5' RACE reads anew with MiXCR; each CDR3 protein has one entry. The profile shows about 480,000 distinct CDR3 sequences, about a sixth of them singletons. Study findings and constraints: Made up of about eight highly homologous variants, a TCR beta motif appeared characteristic of ankylosing spondylitis blood.

The sample taken for sequencing was blood, either unsorted or a sorted T cell fraction (not recorded which). The source is a male donor with ankylosing spondylitis.

This clonotype was picked up a small number of times. This rearrangement joins TRBV18 to TRBJ1-5; D gene unclear. Germline CDR1 KGHSH, CDR2 LQKENI. V lost 6 bases and J 3 bases, leaving 9 bases between the germline ends. This CDR3 spans 13 amino acids. The CDR3 reads CASSRANNQPQHF. DNA of the CDR3: TGTGCCAGCTCCCGGGCGAACAATCAGCCCCAGCATTTT.

The V gene is TRBV5-1, the J gene TRBJ1-1; no clear D gene. This CDR3 contains 16 residues. Trimming stripped 7 bases from V and 2 bases from J, with 21 bases between. Germline CDR1 SGHRS, CDR2 YFSETQ. The CDR3 sequence: CASGNPTAGGNTEAFF. CDR3 in DNA: TGCGCCAGCGGAAACCCCACAGCGGGCGGTAACACTGAAGCTTTCTTT.

This clonotype occurred a few times. The chain is built from TRBV2 and TRBJ1-5; 12 nucleotides agree with TRBD1. The V gene's germline CDR1 is SNHLY and CDR2 FYNNEI. Losses at the gene ends were 7 bases for V and 7 bases for J; bases not matched to a gene: 5. The CDR3 length is 14 residues. Here the CDR3 DNA reads TGTGCCAGCAATGTAGGGACAGGGGGCCAGCCCCAGCATTTT. Residues: CASNVGTGGQPQHF.

The genes are TRBV25-1 and TRBJ1-1; the D is unclear. CDR1 MGHDK and CDR2 SYGVNS come from the germline V gene. Between the trimmed V and J ends, which lost 2 bases and 2 bases, there was a span of 6 bases. The CDR3 sequence is 13 residues long. The CDR3 reads CASSENVNTEAFF. CDR3 sequence (DNA): TGTGCCAGCAGTGAAAATGTAAACACTGAAGCTTTCTTT.

This clonotype was counted between two and nine times. The chain is built from TRBV20-1 and TRBJ1-2; TRBD1 aligns across 7 bases. Germline V CDR1 and CDR2: DFQATT, SNEGSKA (reference sequence). The CDR3 extends over 14 amino acids. V lost 6 bases to trimming and J lost 2 bases; unmatched junction nucleotides: 9. For the CDR3, the DNA is TGCAGTGCGGAAAACAGGGGCCCCAACTATGGCTACACCTTC. This translates into CSAENRGPNYGYTF.